Following are 10 T cell receptor beta chains from one sample sequenced in a study of blood T cell repertoires in COVID-19. The repertoire was sequenced with immunoSEQ multiplex PCR; TCRdb's copy has only in-frame clones and lacks some. This table holds about 250,000 clones, 80% to 85% found once. Sequenced sample: peripheral blood. These receptors all stem from a man in his fifties or sixties with active or convalescent COVID-19.

The rearrangement uses TRBV6-1 and TRBJ1-1; D uncertain. CDR3 size: 16 residues. The ends were cut back, 2 bases at V and 1 base at J, with 14 bases in the middle. The germline V gene encodes CDR1 MNHNS and CDR2 SASEGT. The CDR3, as DNA: TGTGCCAGCAGTGAACGGAGGGTAGGAGGGAACACTGAAGCTTTCTTT. This codes for CASSERRVGGNTEAFF.

This chain uses TRBV27 with TRBJ1-5; possibly TRBD1 for D (6 bases). Germline lookup yields CDR1 MNHEY and CDR2 SMNVEV (reference sequence). This CDR3 is 14 amino acids long. V lost 5 bases and J lost 10, with 18 bases in between. The CDR3 DNA is TGTGCCAGCAGTCCACGACAGGACCCCCCACCCCAGCATTTT. Its translation is CASSPRQDPPPQHF.

The gene calls are TRBV6-5 and TRBJ1-4; TRBD1 might be the D (6 bases). The CDR3 has 14 residues. Germline V lookup: CDR1 MNHEY, CDR2 SVGAGI. V was cut by 2 bases and J by 5 bases, with 9 bases left in between. CDR3 coding DNA: TGTGCCAGCAGTTACGAGGGGGGGAATGAAAAACTGTTTTTT. Protein sequence: CASSYEGGNEKLFF.

V is TRBV4-2 and J is TRBJ2-3; possibly TRBD1 for D (6 bases). This CDR3 comprises 15 residues. V lost 3 bases, J lost 2 bases, and 12 bases lay in between. Germline V gene sequence: CDR1 LGHNA, CDR2 YNFKEQ. Written as DNA, the CDR3 is TGTGCCAGCAGCCAGGCCGGGACAACCACAGATACGCAGTATTTT. Translated: CASSQAGTTTDTQYF.

The chain is built from TRBV27 and TRBJ1-2, with 9 positions matching TRBD1. Germline-derived CDR1 and CDR2 are MNHEY and SMNVEV (reference sequence). This CDR3 has 14 residues. V trimming: 4 bases; J trimming: 4 bases; junction bases outside the gene matches: 4. CDR3 bases: TGTGCCAGCAGTTCTGACAGGGGGTTCTATGGCTACACCTTC. This encodes CASSSDRGFYGYTF.

V is TRBV12-5 and J is TRBJ1-1; 9 nucleotides match TRBD1. The ends lost 5 bases at V and 7 bases at J; junction bases unmatched: 11. CDR1 is LGHNT, CDR2 FRNRAP, per germline. CDR3 length equals 15 residues. The CDR3 coding sequence is TGTGCTAGTGGTGCCCGGGACAGGGCCCGAGTTGAAGCTTTCTTT. Encoded protein: CASGARDRARVEAFF.

This chain uses TRBV11-3 with TRBJ2-1, with 8 bases fitting TRBD2. Germline CDR1 reads SGHNT; CDR2 reads YENEEA. The V and J ends lost 5 bases and 7 bases, in that order; junction bases with no gene match: 10. The CDR3 extends over 15 amino acids. The CDR3 DNA reads TGTGCCAGCAGCGATCAAGGTAGCGGGGAGAATGAGCAGTTCTTC. It yields the protein CASSDQGSGENEQFF.

The V and J genes are TRBV7-2 and TRBJ2-1; possibly TRBD2 for D (5 bases). Germline CDR1 reads SGHTA; CDR2 reads FQGNSA. This CDR3 has 16 amino acids. The V end lost 6 bases, the J end lost 0 bases, and 15 bases lay between the germline ends. The CDR3 nucleotides read TGTGCCAGCAGTTGGAAAGGACTTCTCTCCTACAATGAGCAGTTCTTC. It is translated as CASSWKGLLSYNEQFF.

The J gene is TRBJ1-1, the V gene TRBV7-8; the D gene is possibly TRBD1 (5 bases). The germline V gene encodes CDR1 SGHVS and CDR2 FQNEAQ. This CDR3 region has 12 residues. Trimming left V 9 bases short and J 2 bases short, with 10 bases between. The DNA for the CDR3 is TGTGCCAGTAGGGGATCCAACACTGAAGCTTTCTTT. It yields the protein CASRGSNTEAFF.

The V gene is TRBV6-5, the J gene TRBJ1-5; a weak D match, TRBD1 (5 bases). The CDR3 length is 15 residues. Per germline, CDR1 MNHEY and CDR2 SVGAGI. Trimming shortened V by 5 bases and J by 1 base, and 12 bases separated the two germline ends. CDR3 DNA sequence: TGTGCCAGCAGTATGGGGCGGCAAAGCAATCAGCCCCAGCATTTT. Its protein is CASSMGRQSNQPQHF.